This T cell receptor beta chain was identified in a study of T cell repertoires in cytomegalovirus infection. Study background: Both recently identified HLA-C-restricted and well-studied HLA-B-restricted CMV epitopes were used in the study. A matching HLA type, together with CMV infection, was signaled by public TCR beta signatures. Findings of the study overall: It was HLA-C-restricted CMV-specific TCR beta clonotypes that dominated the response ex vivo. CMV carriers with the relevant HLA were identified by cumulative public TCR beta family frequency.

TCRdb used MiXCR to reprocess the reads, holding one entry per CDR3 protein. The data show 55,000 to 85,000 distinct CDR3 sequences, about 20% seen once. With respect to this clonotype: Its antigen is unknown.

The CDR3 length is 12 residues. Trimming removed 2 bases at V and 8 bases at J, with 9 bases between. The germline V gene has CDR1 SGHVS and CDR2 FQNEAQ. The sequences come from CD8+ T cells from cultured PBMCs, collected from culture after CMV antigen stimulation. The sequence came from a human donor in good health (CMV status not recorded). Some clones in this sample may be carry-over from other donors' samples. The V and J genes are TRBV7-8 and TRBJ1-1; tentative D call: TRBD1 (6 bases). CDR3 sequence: CASSLRQVEAFF. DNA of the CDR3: TGTGCCAGCAGCTTACGACAGGTCGAAGCTTTCTTT. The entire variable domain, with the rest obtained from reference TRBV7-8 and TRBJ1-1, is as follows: GAGVSQSPRYKVAKRGQDVALRCDPISGHVSLFWYQQALGQGPEFLTYFQNEAQLDKSGLPSDRFFAERPEGSVSTLKIQRTQQEDSAVYLCASSLRQVEAFFGQGTRLTVV.